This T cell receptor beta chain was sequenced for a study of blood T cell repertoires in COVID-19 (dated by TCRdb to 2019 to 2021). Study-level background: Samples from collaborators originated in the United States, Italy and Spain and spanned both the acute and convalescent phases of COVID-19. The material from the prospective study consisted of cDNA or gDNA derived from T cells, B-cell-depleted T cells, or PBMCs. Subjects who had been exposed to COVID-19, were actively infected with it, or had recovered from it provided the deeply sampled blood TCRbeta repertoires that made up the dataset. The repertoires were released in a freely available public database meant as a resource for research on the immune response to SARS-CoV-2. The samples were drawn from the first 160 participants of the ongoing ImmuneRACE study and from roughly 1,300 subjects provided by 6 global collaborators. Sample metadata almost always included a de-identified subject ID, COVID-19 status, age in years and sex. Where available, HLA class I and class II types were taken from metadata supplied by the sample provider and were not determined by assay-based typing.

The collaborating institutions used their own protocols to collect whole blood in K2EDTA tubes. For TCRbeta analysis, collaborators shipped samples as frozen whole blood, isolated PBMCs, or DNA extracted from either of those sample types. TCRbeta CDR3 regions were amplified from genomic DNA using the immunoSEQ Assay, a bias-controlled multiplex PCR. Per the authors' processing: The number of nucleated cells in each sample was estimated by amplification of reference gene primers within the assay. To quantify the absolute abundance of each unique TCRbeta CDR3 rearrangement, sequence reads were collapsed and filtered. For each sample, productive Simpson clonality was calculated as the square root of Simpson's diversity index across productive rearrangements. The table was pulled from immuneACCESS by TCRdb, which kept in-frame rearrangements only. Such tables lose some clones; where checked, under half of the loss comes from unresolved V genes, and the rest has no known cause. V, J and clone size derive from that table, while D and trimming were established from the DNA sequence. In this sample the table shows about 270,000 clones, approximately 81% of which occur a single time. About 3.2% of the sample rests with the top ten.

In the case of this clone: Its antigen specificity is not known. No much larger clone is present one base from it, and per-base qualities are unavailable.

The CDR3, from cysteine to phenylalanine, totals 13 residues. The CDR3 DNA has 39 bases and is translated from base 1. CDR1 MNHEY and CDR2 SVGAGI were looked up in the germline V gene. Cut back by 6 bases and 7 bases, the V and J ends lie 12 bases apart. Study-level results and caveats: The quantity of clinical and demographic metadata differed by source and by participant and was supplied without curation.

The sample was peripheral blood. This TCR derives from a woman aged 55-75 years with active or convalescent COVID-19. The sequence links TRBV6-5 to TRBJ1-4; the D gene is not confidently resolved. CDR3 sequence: CASSLTNAEKLFF. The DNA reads TGTGCCAGCAGCCTTACAAACGCTGAAAAACTGTTTTTT.